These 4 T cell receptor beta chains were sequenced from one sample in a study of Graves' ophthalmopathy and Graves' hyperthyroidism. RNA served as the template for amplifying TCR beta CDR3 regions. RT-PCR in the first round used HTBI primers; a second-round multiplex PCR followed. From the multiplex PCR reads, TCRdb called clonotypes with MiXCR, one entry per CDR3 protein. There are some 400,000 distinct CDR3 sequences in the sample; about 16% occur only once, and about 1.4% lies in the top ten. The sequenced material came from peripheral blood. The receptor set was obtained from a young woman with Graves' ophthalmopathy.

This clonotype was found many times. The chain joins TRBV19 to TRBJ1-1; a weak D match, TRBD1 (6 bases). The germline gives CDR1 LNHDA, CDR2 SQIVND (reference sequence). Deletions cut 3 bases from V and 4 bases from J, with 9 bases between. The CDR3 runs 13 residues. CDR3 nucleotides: TGTGCCAGTAGTATTATACAGGGCACTGAAGCTTTCTTT. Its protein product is CASSIIQGTEAFF.

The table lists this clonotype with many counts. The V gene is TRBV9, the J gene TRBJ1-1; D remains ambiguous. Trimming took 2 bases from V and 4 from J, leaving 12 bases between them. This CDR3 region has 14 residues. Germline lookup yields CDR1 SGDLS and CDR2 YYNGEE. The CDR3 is CASSVSGEATEAFF. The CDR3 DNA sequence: TGTGCCAGCAGCGTCTCCGGGGAGGCCACTGAAGCTTTCTTT.

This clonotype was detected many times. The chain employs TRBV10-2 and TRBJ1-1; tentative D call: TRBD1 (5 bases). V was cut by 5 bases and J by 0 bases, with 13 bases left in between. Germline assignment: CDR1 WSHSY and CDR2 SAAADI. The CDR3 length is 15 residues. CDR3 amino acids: CASSSYRNMNTEAFF. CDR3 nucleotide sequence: TGCGCCAGCAGTAGCTACAGGAACATGAACACTGAAGCTTTCTTT.

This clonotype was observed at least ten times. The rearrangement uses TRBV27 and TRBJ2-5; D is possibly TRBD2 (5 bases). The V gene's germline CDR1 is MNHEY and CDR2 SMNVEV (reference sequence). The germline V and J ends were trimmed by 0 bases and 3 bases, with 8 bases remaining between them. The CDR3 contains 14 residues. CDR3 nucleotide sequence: TGTGCCAGCAGTTTATCGCGGCGGGAAGAGACCCAGTACTTC. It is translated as CASSLSRREETQYF.